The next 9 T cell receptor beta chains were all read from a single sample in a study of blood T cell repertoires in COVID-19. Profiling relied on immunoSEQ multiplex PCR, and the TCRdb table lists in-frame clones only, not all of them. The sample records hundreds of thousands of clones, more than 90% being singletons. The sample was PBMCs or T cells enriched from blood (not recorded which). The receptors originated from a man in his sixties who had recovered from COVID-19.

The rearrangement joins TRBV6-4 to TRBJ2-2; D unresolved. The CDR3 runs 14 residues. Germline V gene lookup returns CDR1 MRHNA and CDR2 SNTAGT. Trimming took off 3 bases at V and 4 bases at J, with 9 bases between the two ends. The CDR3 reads CASSDRVFTGELFF. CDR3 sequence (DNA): TGTGCCAGCAGTGATCGCGTGTTCACCGGGGAGCTGTTTTTT.

This CDR3 reads CASSLAISWDRKNSPLHF. The CDR3, as DNA: TGTGCCAGCAGCTTGGCCATCTCTTGGGACAGAAAGAATTCACCCCTCCACTTT. The V and J genes are TRBV5-4 and TRBJ1-6, with 7 bases fitting TRBD1. The germline CDR1 and CDR2 sequences are SGHNT and YYREEE (reference sequence). V dropped 0 bases and J dropped 7; count of bases not matched to a gene: 13. This CDR3 contains 18 residues.

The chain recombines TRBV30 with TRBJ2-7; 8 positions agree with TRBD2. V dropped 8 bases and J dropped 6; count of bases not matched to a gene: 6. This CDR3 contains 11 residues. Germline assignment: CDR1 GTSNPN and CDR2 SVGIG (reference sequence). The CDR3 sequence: CAGRGGVEQYF. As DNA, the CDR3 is TGTGCCGGCCGGGGGGGGGTCGAGCAGTACTTC.

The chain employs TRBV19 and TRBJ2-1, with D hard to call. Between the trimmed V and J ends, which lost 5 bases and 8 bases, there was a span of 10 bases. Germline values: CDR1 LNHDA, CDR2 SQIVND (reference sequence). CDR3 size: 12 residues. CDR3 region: CASSQQAHEQFF. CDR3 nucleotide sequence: TGTGCCAGTAGTCAGCAGGCGCATGAGCAGTTCTTC.

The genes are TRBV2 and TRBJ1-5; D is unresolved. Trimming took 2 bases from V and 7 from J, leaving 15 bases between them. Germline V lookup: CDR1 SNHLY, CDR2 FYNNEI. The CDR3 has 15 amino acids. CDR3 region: CASSETRVGGQPQHF. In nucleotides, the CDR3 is TGTGCCAGCAGTGAAACTAGGGTTGGAGGACAGCCCCAGCATTTT.

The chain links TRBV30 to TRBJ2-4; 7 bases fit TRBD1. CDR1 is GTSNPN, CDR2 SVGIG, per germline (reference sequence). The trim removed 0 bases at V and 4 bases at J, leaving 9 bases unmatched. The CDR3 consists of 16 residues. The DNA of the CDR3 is TGTGCCTGGAGTGTACCATCCGGGACAGAAAAAAACATTCAGTACTTC. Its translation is CAWSVPSGTEKNIQYF.

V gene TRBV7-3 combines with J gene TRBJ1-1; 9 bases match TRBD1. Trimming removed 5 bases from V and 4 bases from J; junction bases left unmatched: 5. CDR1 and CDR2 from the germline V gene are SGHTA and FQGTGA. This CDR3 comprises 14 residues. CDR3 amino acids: CASSQGQGFTEAFF. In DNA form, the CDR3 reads TGTGCCAGCAGCCAAGGACAGGGGTTCACTGAAGCTTTCTTT.

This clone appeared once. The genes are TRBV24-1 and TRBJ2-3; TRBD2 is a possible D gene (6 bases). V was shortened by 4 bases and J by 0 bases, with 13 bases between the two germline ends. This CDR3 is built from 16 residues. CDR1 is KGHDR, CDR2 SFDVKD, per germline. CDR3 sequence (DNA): TGTGCCACCAGTGACCCGGGGGATACTAGCACAGATACGCAGTATTTT. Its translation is CATSDPGDTSTDTQYF.

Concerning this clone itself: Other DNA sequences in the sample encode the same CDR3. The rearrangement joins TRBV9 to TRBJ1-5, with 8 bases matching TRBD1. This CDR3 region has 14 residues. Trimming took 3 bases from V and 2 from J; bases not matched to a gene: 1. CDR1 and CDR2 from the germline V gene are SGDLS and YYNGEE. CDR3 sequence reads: CASSETGGNQPQHF. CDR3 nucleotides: TGTGCCAGCAGCGAGACAGGGGGCAATCAGCCCCAGCATTTT.